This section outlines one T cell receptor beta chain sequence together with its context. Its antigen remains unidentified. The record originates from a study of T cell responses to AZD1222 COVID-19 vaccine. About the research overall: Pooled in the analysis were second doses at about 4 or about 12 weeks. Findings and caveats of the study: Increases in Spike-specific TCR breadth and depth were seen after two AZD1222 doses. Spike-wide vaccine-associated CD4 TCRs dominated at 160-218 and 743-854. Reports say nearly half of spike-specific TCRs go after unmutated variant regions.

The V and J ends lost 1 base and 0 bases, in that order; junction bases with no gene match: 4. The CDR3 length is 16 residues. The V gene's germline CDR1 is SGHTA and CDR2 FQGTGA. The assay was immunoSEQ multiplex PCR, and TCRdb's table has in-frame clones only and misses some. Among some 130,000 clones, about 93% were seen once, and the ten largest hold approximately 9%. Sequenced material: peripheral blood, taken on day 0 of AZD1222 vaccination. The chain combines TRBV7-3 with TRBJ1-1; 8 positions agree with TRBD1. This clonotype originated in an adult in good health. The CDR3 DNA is TGTGCCAGCAGCTTAAGGTCAGGGGGCATGAACACTGAAGCTTTCTTT. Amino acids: CASSLRSGGMNTEAFF.